This is a list of T cell receptor beta chains from one sample in a study of blood T cell repertoires in COVID-19. Method: immunoSEQ multiplex PCR; TCRdb's copy keeps in-frame clones and lacks some. The table shows more than 250,000 clones, with around 82% occurring only once. Sequencing was carried out using peripheral blood. Receptor source: a woman aged 45-65 years with acute or convalescent COVID-19. Both conserved end residues are part of each CDR3. Fields, in order: D gene, J gene, clone size, V gene, CDR3 DNA, CDR3 protein. D genes are given only for firm matches. Part of the rows lack a size; the others show once, few, many or a class for expanded clones.

. | TRBJ2-5 | . | TRBV5-1 | TGCGCCAGCAGTGACTTCCGGGTAGAGGAGACCCAGTACTTC | CASSDFRVEETQYF
. | TRBJ2-1 | . | TRBV2 | TGTGCCAGCACAGGCCTCTCCTACAATGAGCAGTTCTTC | CASTGLSYNEQFF
TRBD1 | TRBJ2-7 | . | TRBV6-5 | TGTGCCAGCAGCCTGCGCCGGGACAGGGAATCCGAGCAGTACTTC | CASSLRRDRESEQYF
. | TRBJ1-6 | . | TRBV7-6 | TGTGCCAGCAGCCCGAGCAGGGGTAATTCACCCCTCCACTTT | CASSPSRGNSPLHF
. | TRBJ2-2 | . | TRBV27 | TGTGCCAGCCGACTGGGACTGAAGAACACCGGGGAGCTGTTTTTT | CASRLGLKNTGELFF
. | TRBJ1-1 | . | TRBV18 | TGTGCCAGCTCAGCCTTTGGGAGAACGGACACTGAAGCTTTCTTT | CASSAFGRTDTEAFF
. | TRBJ1-4 | . | TRBV7-9 | TGTGCCAGCAGCCTATTAAACATACAGGGATGGGGTGAAAAACTGTTTTTT | CASSLLNIQGWGEKLFF
. | TRBJ2-1 | once | TRBV7-3 | TGTGCCAGCAGCTTAGATTCCCAGGGGTACAATGAGCAGTTCTTC | CASSLDSQGYNEQFF
TRBD1 | TRBJ2-3 | . | TRBV5-5 | TGTGCCAGCAGCCCGGGACAGGGAGTAACAGATACGCAGTATTTT | CASSPGQGVTDTQYF
. | TRBJ2-5 | . | TRBV19 | TGTGCCAGTAGTATTTCTGGGGGGGCCGGGGAGACCCAGTACTTC | CASSISGGAGETQYF
. | TRBJ1-2 | . | TRBV11-2 | TGTGCCAGCAGCTTCGTCGGCGGCCTTCGAGAGGGCTACACCTTC | CASSFVGGLREGYTF
. | TRBJ2-2 | few | TRBV6-5 | TGTGCCAGCAGACAGATATACACCGGGGAGCTGTTTTTT | CASRQIYTGELFF
TRBD1 | TRBJ2-2 | once | TRBV7-7 | TGTGCCAGCAGCTTACTTCAGGGGGCTTCTGGGGAGCTGTTTTTT | CASSLLQGASGELFF
TRBD2 | TRBJ2-1 | . | TRBV9 | TGTGCCAGCAGTAGCGGGAAGATAAATGAGCAGTTCTTC | CASSSGKINEQFF
TRBD1 | TRBJ2-7 | few | TRBV20-1 | TGCAGTGCAAGGACAGGGAACGAGCAGTACTTC | CSARTGNEQYF
TRBD2 | TRBJ2-1 | . | TRBV7-8 | TGTGCCAGCAGCTTTTTTGCGGGGGGGGGCAATGAGCAGTTCTTC | CASSFFAGGGNEQFF
. | TRBJ2-1 | . | TRBV29-1 | TGCAGCGTTGAACCCCGGAGGCCCCAGGAGCAGTTCTTC | CSVEPRRPQEQFF
TRBD1 | TRBJ1-5 | . | TRBV5-1 | TGCGCCAGCAGCTTGACAGGGGGCGATCAGCCCCAGCATTTT | CASSLTGGDQPQHF
. | TRBJ1-3 | once | TRBV3-1/TRBV3-2 | TGTGCCAGCAGCCAGATGGGGACTGCTGGAAACACCATATATTTT | CASSQMGTAGNTIYF
. | TRBJ1-4 | . | TRBV18 | TGTGCCAGCTCACCGACAGCAACTAATGAAAAACTGTTTTTT | CASSPTATNEKLFF
. | TRBJ1-1 | . | TRBV29-1 | TGCAGCGGAGAGAACACTGAAGCTTTCTTT | CSGENTEAFF
. | TRBJ2-3 | . | TRBV7-6 | TGTGCCAGCAGCTTAGCGGGACACCCCACAGATACGCAGTATTTT | CASSLAGHPTDTQYF
TRBD1 | TRBJ1-2 | . | TRBV5-6 | TGTGCCAGCAGCTTCTCGGGACAGGGAGGGGACTATGGCTACACCTTC | CASSFSGQGGDYGYTF
. | TRBJ2-4 | once | TRBV2 | TGTGCCAGCAGTGAAGCGCGAGAGGGAGACCAGTACTTC | CASSEAREGDQYF
. | TRBJ2-1 | . | TRBV3-1/TRBV3-2 | TGTGCCAGCAGCTCGACAGATGAGCAGTTCTTC | CASSSTDEQFF
. | TRBJ2-7 | . | TRBV28 | TGTGCCAGCAGTGCCTTTAGCTACGAGCAGTACTTC | CASSAFSYEQYF
. | TRBJ2-1 | . | TRBV20-1 | TGCAGTGGTCGGGGGACGGGGGAGCAGTTCTTC | CSGRGTGEQFF
TRBD2 | TRBJ2-2 | . | TRBV6-5 | TGTGCCAGCAGCGGGAGGACTGGTGCCGACGGGGAGCTGTTTTTT | CASSGRTGADGELFF
. | TRBJ1-2 | . | TRBV19 | TGTGCCAGTAGTACCATACAGGGTATTGACGGCTACACCTTC | CASSTIQGIDGYTF
TRBD1 | TRBJ1-3 | . | TRBV5-1 | TGCGCCAGCAGTCCTGGACAGGGCTCTGGAAACACCATATATTTT | CASSPGQGSGNTIYF
. | TRBJ2-1 | once | TRBV27 | TGTGCCAGCAGTTTCGGGAACAATGAGCAGTTCTTC | CASSFGNNEQFF
. | TRBJ1-1 | . | TRBV20-1 | TGCAAGGCCGAAGGGGGCACTGAAGCTTTCTTT | CKAEGGTEAFF
. | TRBJ2-7 | . | TRBV15 | TGTGCCACCAGCAGACCCGCGGGGCTTTCCTACGAGCAGTACTTC | CATSRPAGLSYEQYF
TRBD2 | TRBJ2-1 | . | TRBV7-2 | TGTGCCAGCAGCTTCCCGGCTAGCGGGAGTGGTAAAGGAGGCAATGAGCAGTTCTTC | CASSFPASGSGKGGNEQFF
. | TRBJ1-5 | . | TRBV19 | TGTGCCAGTAGCGCCAGTCAGGATCAGCCCCAGCATTTT | CASSASQDQPQHF
TRBD1 | TRBJ1-2 | . | TRBV18 | TGTGCCAGCTCACCGGGACAGATTAATGGCTACACCTTC | CASSPGQINGYTF
TRBD1 | TRBJ1-4 | . | TRBV30 | TGTGCCTGGAGTGTGGCCGGGACAGGGGGTGAAAAACTGTTTTTT | CAWSVAGTGGEKLFF
. | TRBJ2-3 | . | TRBV11-2 | TGTGCCAGCAGCCCTCGGGGAGGCGATACGCAGTATTTT | CASSPRGGDTQYF
. | TRBJ1-1 | . | TRBV6-5 | TGTGCCAGCAGTTACGGGGAGGTCACTGAAGCTTTCTTT | CASSYGEVTEAFF
TRBD1 | TRBJ1-5 | . | TRBV6-2/TRBV6-3 | TGTGCCAGCAGCCCAGACAGGGGACAGCCCCAGCATTTT | CASSPDRGQPQHF
. | TRBJ1-2 | . | TRBV30 | TGTGCCTCCAACCCGGAGGGCTATGGCTACACCTTC | CASNPEGYGYTF
. | TRBJ2-1 | . | TRBV5-1 | TGCGCCAGCAGCTTCCGACAGAATAACAATGAGCAGTTCTTC | CASSFRQNNNEQFF
TRBD2 | TRBJ2-1 | . | TRBV5-4 | TGTGCCAGCAGCCCGACTAGCGGGAGGGCGGGTTATGAGCAGTTCTTC | CASSPTSGRAGYEQFF
TRBD1 | TRBJ1-1 | . | TRBV6-5 | TGTGCCAGCAGCCGGGGACAGGGGGCTGAAGCTTTCTTT | CASSRGQGAEAFF
. | TRBJ1-5 | . | TRBV27 | TGTGCCAGCAGTTCAAGTACAGGGCTGCCCCAGCATTTT | CASSSSTGLPQHF
TRBD1 | TRBJ2-7 | . | TRBV7-6 | TGTGCCAGCAGCCAGGGACAGACCTACGAGCAGTACTTC | CASSQGQTYEQYF
. | TRBJ1-6 | . | TRBV2 | TGTGCCAGCAACGTACAGTATAATTCACCCCTCCACTTT | CASNVQYNSPLHF
TRBD2 | TRBJ2-1 | . | TRBV7-8 | TGTGCCAGCAGCTCTAGACCCTCTAGCGGGAGGGCCAATGAGCAGTTCTTC | CASSSRPSSGRANEQFF
TRBD1 | TRBJ2-5 | . | TRBV10-3 | TGTGCCATCAGTGAGTCGGGACAGCAAGAGACCCAGTACTTC | CAISESGQQETQYF